The T cell receptor beta chain described here comes from a study of beta chain features in type 1 diabetes. Background on the study: Cells sorted and examined across all samples totaled approximately 100,000,000. Study-level results: In type 1 diabetes patients, VDJ junctions had fewer insertions; deletions at these junctions were more frequent.

The CDR3 length is 13 residues. V was pared by 4 bases and J by 0 bases, with 9 bases between. The germline gives CDR1 SQVTM, CDR2 ANQGSEA. Points on this clone: What it recognizes is unknown.

All of the isolated RNA was reverse transcribed, so expressed TCRB transcripts were sequenced. The table came from immunoSEQ multiplex PCR; TCRdb's copy has only in-frame clones and leaves some out. Altogether some 410,000 clones are present, 11% being singletons, with the ten largest covering approximately 0.05%. About 110 mL of blood, on average, came from one heparinised draw per donor. A sort by CD45RO/CCR7/CD25/CD127/CD95/CD27 yielded CD4+ naive, central memory, regulatory and stem cell-like memory cells. This TCR was recovered from a woman in her late teens or twenties in good health. This chain connects TRBV29-1 to TRBJ2-5; D possibly corresponds to TRBD1 (5 bases). The sample comprised naive CD4+ T cells from blood. The CDR3 DNA reads TGCAGCGTTGGCCGGACAAACCAAGAGACCCAGTACTTC. As protein: CSVGRTNQETQYF. Using reference TRBV29-1 and TRBJ2-5 for the parts outside the CDR3, the full variable domain is SAVISQKPSRDICQRGTSLTIQCQVDSQVTMMFWYRQQPGQSLTLIATANQGSEATYESGFVIDKFPISRPNLTFSTLTVSNMSPEDSSIYLCSVGRTNQETQYFGPGTRLLVL.